A single sample gave rise to the 2 T cell receptor beta chains below, sequenced in a study of response to subunit inactivated influenza vaccine. TCRdb itself ran the RT-PCR reads through MiXCR, one entry per CDR3 protein. Found here are around 300,000 distinct CDR3 sequences, about 20% of them singletons; the top ten hold approximately 10%. The sample here was PBMCs from blood, taken approximately 22 months after vaccination. These TCRs come from a man aged 50 to 69 who received an inactivated influenza vaccine.

Only a few counts were recorded for this clonotype. V gene TRBV20-1 combines with J gene TRBJ1-2; weak D call: TRBD1 (5 bases). Germline loops: CDR1 DFQATT, CDR2 SNEGSKA (reference sequence). This CDR3 is built from 13 residues. V shed 3 bases and J shed 7 bases, with 15 bases lying between them. In DNA form, the CDR3 reads TGCAGTGCTAGTGAGGGCAGGGACCGTGGCTACACCTTC. This codes for CSASEGRDRGYTF.

This clonotype was recorded at least ten times. The DNA of the CDR3 is TGTGCCAGCAGCTTAGATATCATGAGACAGGGGCTAGAAAAACTGTTTTTT. It encodes CASSLDIMRQGLEKLFF. This chain connects TRBV11-2 to TRBJ1-4; 8 nucleotides agree with TRBD1. Germline CDR1 SGHAT, CDR2 FQNNGV. This CDR3 has 17 amino acids. Trimming took 0 bases from V and 8 from J; bases not matched to a gene: 11.